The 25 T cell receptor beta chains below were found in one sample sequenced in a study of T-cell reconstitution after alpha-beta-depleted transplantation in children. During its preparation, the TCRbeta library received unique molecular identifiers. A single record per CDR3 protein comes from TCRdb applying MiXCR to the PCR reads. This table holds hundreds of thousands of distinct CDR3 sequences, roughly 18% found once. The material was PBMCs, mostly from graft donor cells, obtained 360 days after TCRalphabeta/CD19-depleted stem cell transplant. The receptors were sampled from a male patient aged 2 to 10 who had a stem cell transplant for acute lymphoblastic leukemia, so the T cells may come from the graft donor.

The CDR3 is CATSRGELVGQPQHF. The CDR3 nucleotides are TGTGCCACCAGCAGGGGAGAATTAGTGGGTCAGCCCCAGCATTTT. The chain is built from TRBV15 and TRBJ1-5; D is unclear. In germline, CDR1 is LNHNV, CDR2 YYDKDF (reference sequence). Trimming took off 3 bases at V and 6 bases at J, with 15 bases between the two ends. This CDR3 contains 15 residues. The whole variable domain, filled in from reference TRBV15 and TRBJ1-5, reads DAMVIQNPRYQVTQFGKPVTLSCSQTLNHNVMYWYQQKSSQAPKLLFHYYDKDFNNEADTPDNFQSRRPNTSFCFLDIRSPGLGDTAMYLCATSRGELVGQPQHFGDGTRLSIL.

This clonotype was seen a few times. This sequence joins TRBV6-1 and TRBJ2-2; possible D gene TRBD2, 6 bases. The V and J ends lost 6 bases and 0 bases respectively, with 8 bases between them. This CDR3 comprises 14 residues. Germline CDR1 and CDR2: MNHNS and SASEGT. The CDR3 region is CASRGLPNTGELFF. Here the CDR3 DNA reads TGTGCCAGCAGGGGACTGCCGAACACCGGGGAGCTGTTTTTT.

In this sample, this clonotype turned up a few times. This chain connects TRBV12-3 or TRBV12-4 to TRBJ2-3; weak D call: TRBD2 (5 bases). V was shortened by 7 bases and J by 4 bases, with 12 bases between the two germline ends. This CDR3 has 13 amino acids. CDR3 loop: CASTLAGPDTQYF. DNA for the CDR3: TGTGCCAGCACCCTCGCGGGCCCAGATACGCAGTATTTT.

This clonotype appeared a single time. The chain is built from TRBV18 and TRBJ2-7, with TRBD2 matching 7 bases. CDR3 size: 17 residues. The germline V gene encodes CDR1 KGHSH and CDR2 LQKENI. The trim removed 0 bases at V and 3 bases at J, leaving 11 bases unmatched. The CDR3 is CASSPPVFPGGFYEQYF. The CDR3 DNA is TGTGCCAGCTCACCACCCGTTTTCCCGGGGGGATTCTACGAGCAGTACTTC. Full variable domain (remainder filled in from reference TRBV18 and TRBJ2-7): NAGVMQNPRHLVRRRGQEARLRCSPMKGHSHVYWYRQLPEEGLKFMVYLQKENIIDESGMPKERFSAEFPKEGPSILRIQQVVRGDSAAYFCASSPPVFPGGFYEQYFGPGTRLTVT.

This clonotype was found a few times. The CDR3 DNA follows: TGTGCCAGCAGTTTCGCCGGGCCCTACTATGGCTACACCTTC. Translation: CASSFAGPYYGYTF. This chain joins TRBV27 and TRBJ1-2; D is ambiguous. Trimming pared 3 bases from V and 3 bases from J, leaving 11 bases between. Germline CDR1 reads MNHEY; CDR2 reads SMNVEV (reference sequence). This CDR3 is built from 14 residues.

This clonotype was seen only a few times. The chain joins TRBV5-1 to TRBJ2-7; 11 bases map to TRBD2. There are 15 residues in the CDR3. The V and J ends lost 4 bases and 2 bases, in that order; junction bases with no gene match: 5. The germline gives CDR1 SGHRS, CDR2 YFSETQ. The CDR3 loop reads CASSLGTSGTYEQYF. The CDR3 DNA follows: TGCGCCAGCAGCCTCGGGACTAGCGGAACCTACGAGCAGTACTTC. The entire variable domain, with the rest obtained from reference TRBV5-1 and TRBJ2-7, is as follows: KAGVTQTPRYLIKTRGQQVTLSCSPISGHRSVSWYQQTPGQGLQFLFEYFSETQRNKGNFPGRFSGRQFSNSRSEMNVSTLELGDSALYLCASSLGTSGTYEQYFGPGTRLTVT.

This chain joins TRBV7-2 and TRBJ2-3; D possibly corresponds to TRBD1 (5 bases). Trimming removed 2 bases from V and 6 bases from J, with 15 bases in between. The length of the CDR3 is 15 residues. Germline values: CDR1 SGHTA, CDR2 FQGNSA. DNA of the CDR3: TGTGCCAGCAGCTTACGGTCCTCAGGGTGGGATACGCAGTATTTT. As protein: CASSLRSSGWDTQYF.

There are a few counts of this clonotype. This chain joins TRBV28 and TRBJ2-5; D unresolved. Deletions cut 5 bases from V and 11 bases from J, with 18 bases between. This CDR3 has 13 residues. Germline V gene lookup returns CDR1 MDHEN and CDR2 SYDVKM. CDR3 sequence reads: CASSPLRERTQYF. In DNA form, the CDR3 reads TGTGCCAGCAGTCCACTTAGAGAACGGACGCAGTACTTC.

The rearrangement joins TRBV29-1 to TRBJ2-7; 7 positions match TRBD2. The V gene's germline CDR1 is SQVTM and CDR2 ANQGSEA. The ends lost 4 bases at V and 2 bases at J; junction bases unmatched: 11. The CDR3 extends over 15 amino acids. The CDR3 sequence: CSVVGNREAAYEQYF. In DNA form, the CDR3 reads TGCAGCGTTGTGGGCAACCGGGAGGCGGCCTACGAGCAGTACTTC.

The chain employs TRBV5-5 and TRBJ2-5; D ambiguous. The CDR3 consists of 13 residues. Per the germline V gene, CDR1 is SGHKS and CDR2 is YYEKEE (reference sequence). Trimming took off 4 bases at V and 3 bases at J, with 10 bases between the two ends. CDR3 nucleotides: TGTGCCAGCAGCCCGACATATGAAGAGACCCAGTACTTC. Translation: CASSPTYEETQYF.

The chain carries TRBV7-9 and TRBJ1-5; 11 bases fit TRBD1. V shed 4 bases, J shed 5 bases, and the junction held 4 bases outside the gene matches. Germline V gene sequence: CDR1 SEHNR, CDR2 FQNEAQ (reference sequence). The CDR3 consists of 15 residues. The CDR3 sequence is CASSSWTGGDQPQHF. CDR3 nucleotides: TGTGCCAGCAGCTCCTGGACAGGGGGCGATCAGCCCCAGCATTTT.

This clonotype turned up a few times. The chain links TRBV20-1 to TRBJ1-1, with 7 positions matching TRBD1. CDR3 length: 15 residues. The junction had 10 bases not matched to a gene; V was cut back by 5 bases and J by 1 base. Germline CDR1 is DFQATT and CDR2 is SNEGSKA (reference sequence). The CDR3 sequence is CSAQQRTGGNTEAFF. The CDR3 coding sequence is TGCAGTGCTCAACAGAGGACAGGAGGGAACACTGAAGCTTTCTTT.

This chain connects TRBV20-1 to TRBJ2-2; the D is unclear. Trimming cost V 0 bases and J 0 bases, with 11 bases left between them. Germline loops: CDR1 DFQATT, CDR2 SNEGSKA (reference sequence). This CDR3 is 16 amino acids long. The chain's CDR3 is CSARDIYSPNTGELFF. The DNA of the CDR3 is TGCAGTGCTAGAGATATTTACAGCCCGAACACCGGGGAGCTGTTTTTT.

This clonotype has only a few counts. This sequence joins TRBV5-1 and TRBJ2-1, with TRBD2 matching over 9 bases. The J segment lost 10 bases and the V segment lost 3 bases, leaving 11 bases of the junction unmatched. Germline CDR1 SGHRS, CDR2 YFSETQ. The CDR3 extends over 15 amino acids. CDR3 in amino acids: CASSSSGDPGREQFF. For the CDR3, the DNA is TGCGCCAGCAGCTCTAGCGGGGATCCCGGGAGGGAGCAGTTCTTC. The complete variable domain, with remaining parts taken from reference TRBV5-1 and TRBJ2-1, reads KAGVTQTPRYLIKTRGQQVTLSCSPISGHRSVSWYQQTPGQGLQFLFEYFSETQRNKGNFPGRFSGRQFSNSRSEMNVSTLELGDSALYLCASSSSGDPGREQFFGPGTRLTVL.

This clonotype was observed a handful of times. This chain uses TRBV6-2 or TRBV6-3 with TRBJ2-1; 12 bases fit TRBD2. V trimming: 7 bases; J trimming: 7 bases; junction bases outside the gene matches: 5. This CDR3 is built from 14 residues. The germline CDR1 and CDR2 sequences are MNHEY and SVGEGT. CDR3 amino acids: CASKTSGGQNEQFF. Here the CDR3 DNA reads TGTGCCAGCAAAACTAGCGGGGGGCAAAATGAGCAGTTCTTC.

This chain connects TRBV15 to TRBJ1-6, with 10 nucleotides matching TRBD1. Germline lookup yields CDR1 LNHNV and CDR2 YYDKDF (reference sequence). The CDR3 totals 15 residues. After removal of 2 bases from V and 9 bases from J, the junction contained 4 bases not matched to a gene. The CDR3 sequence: CATSRTDRGLSPLHF. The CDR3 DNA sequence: TGTGCCACCAGCAGAACCGACAGGGGGCTTTCACCCCTCCACTTT.

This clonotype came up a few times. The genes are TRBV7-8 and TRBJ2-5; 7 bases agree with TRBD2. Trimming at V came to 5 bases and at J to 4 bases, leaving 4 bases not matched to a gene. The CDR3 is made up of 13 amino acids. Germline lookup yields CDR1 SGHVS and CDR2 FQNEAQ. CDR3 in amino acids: CASSTGGTETQYF. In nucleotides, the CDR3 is TGTGCCAGCAGCACCGGGGGGACAGAGACCCAGTACTTC.

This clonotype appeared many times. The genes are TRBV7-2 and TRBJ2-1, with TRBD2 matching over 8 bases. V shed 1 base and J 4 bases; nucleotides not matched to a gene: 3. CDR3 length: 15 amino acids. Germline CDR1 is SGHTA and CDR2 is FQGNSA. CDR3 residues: CASSLGSGVYNEQFF. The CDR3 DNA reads TGTGCCAGCAGCTTAGGTAGCGGGGTTTACAATGAGCAGTTCTTC.

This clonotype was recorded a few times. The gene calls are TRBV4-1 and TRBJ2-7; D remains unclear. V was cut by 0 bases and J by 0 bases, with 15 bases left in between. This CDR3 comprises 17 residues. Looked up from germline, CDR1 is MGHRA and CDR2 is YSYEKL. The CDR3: CASSQERLWDRSYEQYF. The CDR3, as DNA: TGCGCCAGCAGCCAAGAGAGGCTTTGGGATCGCTCCTACGAGCAGTACTTC.

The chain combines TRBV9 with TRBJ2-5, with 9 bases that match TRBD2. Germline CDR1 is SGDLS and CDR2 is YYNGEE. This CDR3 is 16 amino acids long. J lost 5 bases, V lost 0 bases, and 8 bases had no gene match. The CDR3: CASSVGASGVGETQYF. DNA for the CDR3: TGTGCCAGCAGCGTAGGGGCTAGCGGGGTCGGGGAGACCCAGTACTTC.

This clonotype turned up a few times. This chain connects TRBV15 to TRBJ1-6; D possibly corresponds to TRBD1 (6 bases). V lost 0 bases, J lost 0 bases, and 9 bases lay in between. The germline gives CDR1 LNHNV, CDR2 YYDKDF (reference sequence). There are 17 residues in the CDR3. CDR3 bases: TGTGCCACCAGCAGAGATAGGGGGAGCTCCTATAATTCACCCCTCCACTTT. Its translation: CATSRDRGSSYNSPLHF.

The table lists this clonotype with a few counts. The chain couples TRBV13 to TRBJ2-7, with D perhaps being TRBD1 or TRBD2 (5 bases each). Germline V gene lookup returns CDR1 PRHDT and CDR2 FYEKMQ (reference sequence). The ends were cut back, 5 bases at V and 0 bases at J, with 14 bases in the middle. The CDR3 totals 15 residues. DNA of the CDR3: TGTGCCAGCAGCCCACCGGGGCTAAGCTCCTACGAGCAGTACTTC. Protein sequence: CASSPPGLSSYEQYF.

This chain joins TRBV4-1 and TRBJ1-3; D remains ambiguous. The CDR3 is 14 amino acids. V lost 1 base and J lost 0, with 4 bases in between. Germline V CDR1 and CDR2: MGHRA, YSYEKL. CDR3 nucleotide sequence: TGCGCCAGCAGCCAAGTGGGCTCTGGAAACACCATATATTTT. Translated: CASSQVGSGNTIYF.

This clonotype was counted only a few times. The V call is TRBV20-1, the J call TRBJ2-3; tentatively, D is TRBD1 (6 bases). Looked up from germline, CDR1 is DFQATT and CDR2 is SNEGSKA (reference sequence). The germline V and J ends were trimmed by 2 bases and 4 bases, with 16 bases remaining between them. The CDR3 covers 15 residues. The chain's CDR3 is CSARRGQLTADTQYF. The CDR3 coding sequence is TGCAGTGCTAGAAGAGGACAGCTTACAGCAGATACGCAGTATTTT.

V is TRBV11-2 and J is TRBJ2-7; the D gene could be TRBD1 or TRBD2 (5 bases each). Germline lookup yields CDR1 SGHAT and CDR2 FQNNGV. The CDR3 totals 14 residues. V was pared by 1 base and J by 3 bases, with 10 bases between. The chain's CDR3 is CASSLGRGGYEQYF. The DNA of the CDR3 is TGTGCCAGCAGCTTAGGCCGGGGCGGCTACGAGCAGTACTTC.